This T cell receptor (beta chain) derives from a study of T cells in Graves' hyperthyroidism and ophthalmopathy. This clonotype was seen ten or more times. Germline values: CDR1 MNHEY, CDR2 SMNVEV (reference sequence). The CDR3 is 16 residues long. The V gene end was trimmed by 4 bases and the J gene end by 1 base; junction bases not matched to a gene: 6. It was RNA transcripts that yielded the amplified TCR beta CDR3 regions. First-round RT-PCR targeting the TCR CDR3 was performed with the HTBI primer set. Each CDR3 protein is one row after TCRdb ran MiXCR on the multiplex PCR reads. The sample yields 300,000 to 350,000 distinct CDR3 sequences, 15% to 20% seen once.

The sequenced sample was blood. The receptor's source is a woman aged 40 to 50 with Graves' ophthalmopathy. The chain joins TRBV27 to TRBJ1-5; TRBD1 aligns across 8 bases. The CDR3 DNA is TGTGCCAGCAGTTCCAGGACAGGGTTGAGCAATCAGCCCCAGCATTTT. It codes for CASSSRTGLSNQPQHF.